This is a list of T cell receptor beta chains from one sample in a study. TCRdb passed the 5' RACE reads through MiXCR, listing each CDR3 protein once. The table has approximately 60,000 distinct CDR3 sequences, 20% to 25% seen once; the top ten hold about 2.7%. Sequenced: memory CD4+ T cells sorted from a lymph node. Receptors originate from a female donor with breast cancer. Both conserved end residues are part of each CDR3. The D gene is left open where the match is weak. The listing skips clone size in some rows; elsewhere it reads once, few, many or a size class.

few,.,TRBV20-1,TRBJ2-3,TGCAGTGCTCCCGGGCCTTCTTCCACAGATACGCAGTATTTT,CSAPGPSSTDTQYF
.,.,TRBV29-1,TRBJ2-2,TGCAGCGTTGTCGGGGGGCTCTCCACCGGTGAGCTGTTTTTT,CSVVGGLSTGELFF
few,.,TRBV6-5,TRBJ1-2,TGTGCCAGCAGTTATCTGAGGGGGGGATCCTATGGCTACACCTTC,CASSYLRGGSYGYTF
.,.,TRBV10-3,TRBJ1-4,TGTGCCAGCGGGGCGTCCTCGGGTGAAAAACTGTTTTTT,CASGASSGEKLFF
medium-sized,.,TRBV6-6,TRBJ1-2,TGTGCCAGCAACCAGGAGCCAAATTATACCTTC,CASNQEPNYTF
.,.,TRBV7-9,TRBJ2-3,TGTGCCAGCAGCTTAGCGAGTGGCGGAAGCACAGATACGCAGTATTTT,CASSLASGGSTDTQYF
.,TRBD1,TRBV12-3/TRBV12-4,TRBJ1-2,TGTGCCAGCAGTTTGGACAGGGGGAAAAGTGGCTACACCTTC,CASSLDRGKSGYTF
few,.,TRBV18,TRBJ2-6,TGTGCCAGCTCACCTCGGGCAGGGACGCACACTGGGGCCAACGTCCTGACTTTC,CASSPRAGTHTGANVLTF
.,.,TRBV18,TRBJ1-1,TGTGCCAGCTCACCAGACAGGACCAACACTGAAGCTTTCTTT,CASSPDRTNTEAFF
.,.,TRBV7-2,TRBJ2-3,TGTGCCAGCAGCACGGGCAGAGGGGGGACGCAGTATTTT,CASSTGRGGTQYF
many,.,TRBV7-6,TRBJ1-1,TGTGCCAGCAGCTTAGCCCCAGGGCTGAACACTGAAGCTTTCTTT,CASSLAPGLNTEAFF
.,.,TRBV5-1,TRBJ2-5,TGCGCCAGCAGCTCCCGGTTGAGAGGGACCCAGTACTTC,CASSSRLRGTQYF
few,.,TRBV6-5,TRBJ2-5,TGTGCCAGCAGTTACGGGGGAGGCGAGACCCAGTACTTC,CASSYGGGETQYF
few,.,TRBV5-1,TRBJ1-5,TGCGCCAGCAGCCAGGGAATCGATCAGCCCCAGCATTTT,CASSQGIDQPQHF
.,TRBD2,TRBV5-1,TRBJ2-7,TGCGCCAGCAGCCCAGGAGGACTAGAGGCCGACGAGCAGTACTTC,CASSPGGLEADEQYF
.,.,TRBV5-1,TRBJ2-1,TGCGCCAGCACCCCCGCGTTGGGCCCTGAGCAGTTCTTC,CASTPALGPEQFF
.,TRBD2,TRBV7-8,TRBJ2-7,TGTGCCAGCAGCTTAGCGCTGGGCGGGAGGGAGCAGTACTTC,CASSLALGGREQYF
many,TRBD1,TRBV6-1,TRBJ1-1,TGTGCCAGCAGGCAGGACAGGGACACTGAAGCTTTCTTT,CASRQDRDTEAFF
.,.,TRBV7-9,TRBJ2-5,TGTGCCAGCATATCGGGCGGGTCTCTCGGGGAGACCCAGTACTTC,CASISGGSLGETQYF
few,.,TRBV20-1,TRBJ1-2,TGCAGTGCTGGGACTGTAGGTCTCTATGGCTACACCTTC,CSAGTVGLYGYTF
.,TRBD1,TRBV4-1,TRBJ2-6,TGCGCCAGCAGCCTACGTACCGGGACAGGGTTAACTGGGGCCAACGTCCTGACTTTC,CASSLRTGTGLTGANVLTF
few,TRBD2,TRBV11-2,TRBJ2-5,TGTGCCAGCAGCTTTGCTTCGCAGCGGGAGGGCCGCCGGGAGACCCAGTACTTC,CASSFASQREGRRETQYF
once,.,TRBV25-1,TRBJ2-5,TGTGCCAGCAGTTCCGGGGCAGGGAAAGAGACCCAGTACTTC,CASSSGAGKETQYF
many,.,TRBV4-3,TRBJ1-1,TGCGCCAGCAGCCAAGAAAACGGGAATGAAGCTTTCTTT,CASSQENGNEAFF
many,.,TRBV20-1,TRBJ2-3,TGCAGTGCTAGACTGATGACCACAGATACGCAGTATTTT,CSARLMTTDTQYF
.,.,TRBV7-6,TRBJ2-6,TGTGCCAGCAGCCCCCTCTTGGGAGTTGTCGGGGCCAACGTCCTGACTTTC,CASSPLLGVVGANVLTF
.,.,TRBV5-1,TRBJ1-2,TGCGCCAGCAGCTTGGCCGACCCAACAAGGGGAGATGGCTACACCTTC,CASSLADPTRGDGYTF
few,.,TRBV4-3,TRBJ1-1,TGCGCCAGCAGCCCTTTGTTAGGCAACTTCACTGAAGCTTTCTTT,CASSPLLGNFTEAFF
many,.,TRBV3-1,TRBJ2-7,TGTGCCAGCACCTATCAGGGGGGGAAGACCTACGAGCAGTACTTC,CASTYQGGKTYEQYF
.,TRBD1,TRBV7-2,TRBJ1-6,TGTGCCAGCAGCTTAGGGGACAGTGATTCACCCCTCCACTTT,CASSLGDSDSPLHF
.,.,TRBV7-3,TRBJ2-5,TGTGCCAGCAGCCCAACGGGAGGGGGCCAGGAGACCCAGTACTTC,CASSPTGGGQETQYF
many,.,TRBV6-2/TRBV6-3,TRBJ1-5,TGTGCCAGCAAGGAGGCCAATCAGCCCCAGCATTTT,CASKEANQPQHF
.,.,TRBV12-3/TRBV12-4,TRBJ2-7,TGTGCCAGCAGTTTAGGCAAGCAGTACCTCTACGAGCAGTACTTC,CASSLGKQYLYEQYF
.,.,TRBV2,TRBJ2-7,TGTGCCAGCAGCTACTACGACTACGAGCAGTACTTC,CASSYYDYEQYF
few,.,TRBV5-1,TRBJ1-4,TGCGCCAGCCGTCCTCCGGGGGCGGGCGAAAAACTGTTTTTT,CASRPPGAGEKLFF
many,.,TRBV20-1,TRBJ2-7,TGCAGTGTTCCAGGGACCGGGAGTACCTACGAGCAGTACTTC,CSVPGTGSTYEQYF